This TCR beta chain was identified in a study of blood T cell repertoires in COVID-19. About the research overall: Sites in the United States, Italy and Spain provided acute and convalescent COVID-19 samples. PBMCs, B-cell-depleted T cells, or T cells provided the cDNA or gDNA that made up the material.

The CDR3 runs to 13 residues. V was shortened by 1 base and J by 6 bases, with 8 bases between the two germline ends. The germline V gene has CDR1 SGHTA and CDR2 FQGNSA. Authors' data handling: Scientists estimated how many nucleated cells there were by amplifying reference gene primers. Only in-frame clones appear in the TCRdb table, and some are missing; sequencing was by immunoSEQ multiplex PCR. That table gives V, J and clone size, and the DNA gave D and trimming. The sample comprises roughly 120,000 clones, 85% of which are singletons, and less than 15% rests with the top ten. V and J are TRBV7-2 and TRBJ2-3; D gene ambiguous. The receptor comes from a human donor in a cohort sampled during active COVID-19. What was sequenced was peripheral blood. Here the CDR3 reads CASSLDRTDTQYF. The CDR3 coding sequence is TGTGCCAGCAGCTTAGACCGTACTGATACGCAGTATTTT.